These 19 T cell receptor beta chains were all obtained from the same sample, sequenced in a study of shared clonotypes between healthy human individuals. This table comes from immunoSEQ multiplex PCR, and its TCRdb copy is limited to in-frame clones, with some not included. The data show around 980,000 clones, 75% to 85% seen once. Material: memory CD4+ T cells from PBMCs. Subset meaning: CD45RA-negative fraction. These receptors all stem from a young man in good health. Some clones in this sample may be carry-over from other donors' samples.

Points on this clone: Its ends do not fully match the called genes, so a read error is possible. The rearrangement uses TRBV14 and TRBJ2-7; 8 positions match TRBD1. CDR1 SGHDN and CDR2 FVKESK come from the germline V gene. The CDR3 contains 13 residues. The CDR3 sequence: CASSPGQGIAVNF. CDR3 sequence (DNA): TGTGCCAGCAGTCCTGGACAGGGCATAGCGGTGAACTTC.

Of note for this clone: At one of its ends the junction is not consistent with the germline gene, which may arise from a read error. V gene TRBV2 combines with J gene TRBJ2-5; D is unresolved. The CDR3 extends over 12 amino acids. CDR1 is SNHLY and CDR2 is FYNNEI in the germline V gene. The CDR3 DNA sequence: TGTGCCAGCGGTGACTTCTCAGAGACCCAGTACTTC. This codes for CASGDFSETQYF. The complete variable domain, with remaining parts taken from reference TRBV2 and TRBJ2-5, reads EPEVTQTPSHQVTQMGQEVILRCVPISNHLYFYWYRQILGQKVEFLVSFYNNEISEKSEIFDDQFSVERPDGSNFTLKIRSTKLEDSAMYFCASGDFSETQYFGPGTRLLVL.

This clone was recorded once. V usage is TRBV28 and J usage is TRBJ2-5; weak D call: TRBD2 (6 bases). Looked up from germline, CDR1 is MDHEN and CDR2 is SYDVKM. V lost 6 bases and J lost 1, with 12 bases in between. The CDR3 loop spans 14 amino acids. The CDR3 here is CASRTSGSQETQYF. CDR3 nucleotides: TGTGCCAGCAGGACCTCCGGGAGCCAAGAGACCCAGTACTTC.

CDR3 region: CASSPPTVSYEQYF. In nucleotides, the CDR3 is TGTGCCAGCTCACCACCGACCGTTTCCTACGAGCAGTACTTC. The gene calls are TRBV18 and TRBJ2-7; D not certain. The CDR3 is 14 amino acids. The V end lost 0 bases, the J end lost 1 base, and 7 bases lay between the germline ends. Germline V gene sequence: CDR1 KGHSH, CDR2 LQKENI.

V gene TRBV29-1 combines with J gene TRBJ2-1; 7 bases match TRBD1. Germline lookup yields CDR1 SQVTM and CDR2 ANQGSEA. The V gene end was trimmed by 7 bases and the J gene end by 4 bases; junction bases not matched to a gene: 10. This CDR3 has 14 amino acids. The CDR3 reads CSGDRDRGYNEQFF. In DNA, the CDR3 is TGCAGCGGGGACCGGGACAGAGGTTACAATGAGCAGTTCTTC.

The CDR3 loop reads CAWRHMSSGNTIYF. The CDR3 DNA reads as TGTGCCTGGAGACACATGAGCTCTGGAAACACCATATATTTT. The chain links TRBV30 to TRBJ1-3; the D is unclear. The CDR3 has 14 residues. Per the germline V gene, CDR1 is GTSNPN and CDR2 is SVGIG (reference sequence). V was shortened by 3 bases and J by 0 bases, with 9 bases between the two germline ends.

The J gene is TRBJ1-5, the V gene TRBV30, with 7 bases lining up with TRBD1. Looked up from germline, CDR1 is GTSNPN and CDR2 is SVGIG (reference sequence). Trimming removed 2 bases from V and 2 bases from J; junction bases left unmatched: 6. This CDR3 is built from 15 residues. CDR3 residues: CAWSTGVGRNQPQHF. For the CDR3, the DNA is TGTGCCTGGAGTACAGGGGTGGGTCGCAATCAGCCCCAGCATTTT.

The sample holds one count of this clone. Other DNA sequences within the sample encode an identical CDR3. V gene TRBV5-1 combines with J gene TRBJ2-5; D is ambiguous. The CDR3 is made up of 13 amino acids. Looked up from germline, CDR1 is SGHRS and CDR2 is YFSETQ. Trimming took off 4 bases at V and 4 bases at J, with 11 bases between the two ends. CDR3 in DNA: TGCGCCAGCAGCCCCGGTGTAGGAGAGACCCAGTACTTC. Translation: CASSPGVGETQYF.

The chain employs TRBV5-1 and TRBJ1-4; D is ambiguous. The ends were cut back, 3 bases at V and 3 bases at J, with 9 bases in the middle. There are 14 residues in the CDR3. Germline CDR1 SGHRS, CDR2 YFSETQ. In DNA, the CDR3 is TGCGCCAGCAGCTCGCTACGGGCTAATGAAAAACTGTTTTTT. Its protein is CASSSLRANEKLFF.

Here the CDR3 reads CASSAQGDTGELFF. The CDR3 DNA reads TGCGCCAGCAGCGCCCAGGGAGACACCGGGGAGCTGTTTTTT. The chain combines TRBV5-1 with TRBJ2-2; D may correspond to TRBD1 or TRBD2 (5 bases each). Deletions cut 4 bases from V and 3 bases from J, with 10 bases between. This CDR3 has 14 residues. Looked up from germline, CDR1 is SGHRS and CDR2 is YFSETQ. Full variable domain (missing parts from reference TRBV5-1 and TRBJ2-2): KAGVTQTPRYLIKTRGQQVTLSCSPISGHRSVSWYQQTPGQGLQFLFEYFSETQRNKGNFPGRFSGRQFSNSRSEMNVSTLELGDSALYLCASSAQGDTGELFFGEGSRLTVL.

V is TRBV21-1 and J is TRBJ1-2; the table's D call TRBD1 went unverified against the DNA. TRBV21-1 is assigned pseudogene status. This CDR3 has 14 amino acids. CDR3: CASSKVDPPGCYTF. CDR3 bases: TGTGCCAGCAGCAAAGTTGACCCGCCAGGTTGCTACACCTTC.

This chain connects TRBV6-5 to TRBJ1-3; the D gene is possibly TRBD1 (5 bases). Germline CDR1 MNHEY, CDR2 SVGAGI. The V end lost 10 bases, the J end lost 4 bases, and 17 bases lay between the germline ends. This CDR3 has 14 amino acids. The CDR3 reads CATRVGGRGNTIYF. The CDR3 region has the DNA TGTGCCACCAGGGTAGGAGGGAGAGGAAACACCATATATTTT.

V and J are TRBV19 and TRBJ2-7; D possibly corresponds to TRBD1 (5 bases). The CDR3 runs 12 residues. Per germline, CDR1 LNHDA and CDR2 SQIVND (reference sequence). V was pared by 4 bases and J by 6 bases, with 10 bases between. CDR3 sequence (DNA): TGTGCCAGTAGTACCCAGGGTGGCGAGCAGTACTTC. It encodes CASSTQGGEQYF.

CDR3 bases: TGTGCCAGCAGCCCACGTACGGCCTCAGGGACAGATACGCAGTATTTT. Translation gives CASSPRTASGTDTQYF. The V and J genes are TRBV7-9 and TRBJ2-3; weak D call: TRBD1 (5 bases). CDR1 SEHNR and CDR2 FQNEAQ come from the germline V gene (reference sequence). The V end was cut by 5 bases, the J end by 3 bases, with 18 bases between. The CDR3 spans 16 residues.

In its sample, this clone was seen once. V gene TRBV4-1 combines with J gene TRBJ2-1, with D tentatively TRBD1 (8 bases). This CDR3 region has 16 residues. The V end was cut by 1 base, the J end by 7 bases, with 17 bases between. CDR1 and CDR2 from the germline V gene are MGHRA and YSYEKL. CDR3 loop: CASSQVHRGGYNEQFF. The CDR3, as DNA: TGCGCCAGCAGCCAAGTGCACAGGGGGGGGTATAATGAGCAGTTCTTC.

The V gene is TRBV6-1, the J gene TRBJ1-2; D gene ambiguous. Per the germline V gene, CDR1 is MNHNS and CDR2 is SASEGT. Trimming took 8 bases from V and 4 from J, leaving 5 bases between them. This CDR3 is built from 10 residues. This chain's CDR3 is CASSRYGYTF. The CDR3 nucleotides are TGTGCCAGCTCCCGCTATGGCTACACCTTC.

This rearrangement joins TRBV6-4 to TRBJ2-3; D not certain. The CDR3 is 14 amino acids. Per germline, CDR1 MRHNA and CDR2 SNTAGT. V was trimmed by 6 bases and J by 5 bases, leaving 15 bases between them. The DNA of the CDR3 is TGTGCCAGCAGCGCTTTCGGCATTAAAGATACGCAGTATTTT. Encoded protein: CASSAFGIKDTQYF.

This clone was recorded a few times. This chain connects TRBV18 to TRBJ1-1; 7 nucleotides align to TRBD1. There are 16 residues in the CDR3. In germline, CDR1 is KGHSH, CDR2 LQKENI. V lost 1 base and J lost 3; bases outside the gene matches: 8. CDR3: CASSPQQGGYDTEAFF. DNA of the CDR3: TGTGCCAGCTCACCACAGCAGGGGGGATACGACACTGAAGCTTTCTTT.

CDR3 DNA: TGTGCCAGCAGCTTAGTCGAGGTTCGGCATGAGCAGTTCTTC. Residues: CASSLVEVRHEQFF. The chain couples TRBV7-8 to TRBJ2-1; no definite D call. The V gene lost 1 base and the J gene lost 8 bases, with 12 bases spanning the gap. This CDR3 comprises 14 residues. Germline V CDR1 and CDR2: SGHVS, FQNEAQ.